The 32 T cell receptor beta chains given below trace back to one sample, sequenced in a study of blood T cell repertoires in COVID-19. Profiled with immunoSEQ multiplex PCR; TCRdb holds only in-frame clones, not every one. The table shows around 300,000 clones, with around four fifths occurring only once. Sequencing used peripheral blood. The source of these receptors is a woman between 50 and 59 years old with active or convalescent COVID-19.

The chain is built from TRBV19 and TRBJ1-1, with 9 bases fitting TRBD1. CDR3 length: 16 residues. Germline loops: CDR1 LNHDA, CDR2 SQIVND (reference sequence). The V and J ends lost 5 bases and 5 bases, in that order; junction bases with no gene match: 12. The CDR3 nucleotides are TGTGCCAGTAGTGCAGCCGGGACAGGGAAGTGGACTGAAGCTTTCTTT. Its translation: CASSAAGTGKWTEAFF.

This clone came up once. The chain has TRBV6-5 and TRBJ2-1; 7 bases fit TRBD2. The CDR3 totals 15 residues. V lost 0 bases to trimming and J lost 14 bases; unmatched junction nucleotides: 13. Germline values: CDR1 MNHEY, CDR2 SVGAGI. CDR3 nucleotide sequence: TGTGCCAGCAGTTACTCGACCGCCGCGGGAGCGGGAAAGTTCTTC. Translation: CASSYSTAAGAGKFF.

The sample holds one count of this clone. The chain couples TRBV27 to TRBJ1-1; D unclear. This CDR3 has 13 amino acids. Trimming stripped 4 bases from V and 0 bases from J, with 6 bases between. Germline lookup yields CDR1 MNHEY and CDR2 SMNVEV (reference sequence). The CDR3 DNA reads TGTGCCAGCAGTTCAGGTCTGAACACTGAAGCTTTCTTT. Amino acid sequence: CASSSGLNTEAFF.

V is TRBV10-3 and J is TRBJ1-3, with a tentative D call TRBD1 (5 bases). The CDR3 consists of 14 residues. Germline V gene data show CDR1 as ENHRY and CDR2 as SYGVKD. Trimming stripped 5 bases from V and 0 bases from J, with 8 bases between. CDR3 coding DNA: TGTGCCATCAGTCGACAGTCCTCTGGAAACACCATATATTTT. Protein sequence: CAISRQSSGNTIYF.

The chain uses TRBV3-1 (or the pseudogene TRBV3-2) and TRBJ2-7, with D unclear. CDR1 LGHDT and CDR2 YNNKEL come from the germline V gene (reference sequence). Trimming left V 5 bases short and J 4 bases short, with 6 bases between. CDR3 length equals 11 residues. The CDR3 spells CASSILYEQYF. The CDR3 nucleotides read TGTGCCAGCAGCATACTGTACGAGCAGTACTTC.

The CDR3, as DNA: TGTGCCAGCAGCCCCCGGGAGAGGTCTTACAATGAGCAGTTCTTC. Its translation: CASSPRERSYNEQFF. The gene calls are TRBV9 and TRBJ2-1; weak D call: TRBD2 (6 bases). Trimming removed 4 bases from V and 4 bases from J, with 15 bases in between. Per germline, CDR1 SGDLS and CDR2 YYNGEE. CDR3 length: 15 residues.

The V call is TRBV9, the J call TRBJ2-7, with 8 positions matching TRBD2. CDR1 and CDR2 (germline): SGDLS, YYNGEE. V lost 3 bases, J lost 1 base, and 6 bases stayed unmatched. The CDR3 sequence is 15 residues long. CDR3 sequence (DNA): TGTGCCAGCAGCGCCACTAGCGGACCATCCTACGAGCAGTACTTC. Translating gives CASSATSGPSYEQYF.

The rearrangement links TRBV2 to TRBJ2-1, with TRBD2 matching 7 bases. Germline V gene lookup returns CDR1 SNHLY and CDR2 FYNNEI. V lost 9 bases to trimming and J lost 4 bases; unmatched junction nucleotides: 15. The CDR3 is made up of 16 amino acids. This CDR3 reads CARTRVAGALYNEQFF. The CDR3 nucleotides are TGTGCCAGGACCCGTGTGGCGGGAGCGTTATACAATGAGCAGTTCTTC. The variable domain in full, completed from reference TRBV2 and TRBJ2-1, reads EPEVTQTPSHQVTQMGQEVILRCVPISNHLYFYWYRQILGQKVEFLVSFYNNEISEKSEIFDDQFSVERPDGSNFTLKIRSTKLEDSAMYFCARTRVAGALYNEQFFGPGTRLTVL.

This sequence joins TRBV6-1 and TRBJ2-5, with 7 bases that match TRBD2. Trimming removed 0 bases from V and 7 bases from J; junction bases left unmatched: 23. Germline lookup yields CDR1 MNHNS and CDR2 SASEGT. The CDR3 loop spans 20 amino acids. The CDR3 region is CASSEAFMAGVWREGRTQYF. The CDR3 nucleotides read TGTGCCAGCAGTGAAGCCTTTATGGCGGGAGTATGGCGGGAAGGGAGGACCCAGTACTTC.

The V gene is TRBV11-2, the J gene TRBJ2-3; D remains unclear. Germline V gene sequence: CDR1 SGHAT, CDR2 FQNNGV. The CDR3 contains 14 residues. V was clipped by 0 bases and J by 4 bases, with 8 bases between them. The CDR3: CASSLDRGPDTQYF. For the CDR3, the DNA is TGTGCCAGCAGCTTAGATCGCGGTCCAGATACGCAGTATTTT.

The chain couples TRBV2 to TRBJ1-6; no clear D. V shed 3 bases and J shed 13 bases, with 13 bases lying between them. Germline CDR1 and CDR2: SNHLY and FYNNEI. The CDR3 length is 13 residues. CDR3 DNA sequence: TGTGCCAGCAGTGATGCGGTACCTATCCCCCTCCACTTT. As protein: CASSDAVPIPLHF.

The chain recombines TRBV4-2 with TRBJ2-3; D possibly corresponds to TRBD1 (6 bases). There are 17 residues in the CDR3. Germline loops: CDR1 LGHNA, CDR2 YNFKEQ. V gave up 0 bases and J gave up 3 bases, with 16 bases separating them. The CDR3 nucleotides are TGTGCCAGCAGCCAAGAGGCAGGGGCGTTGGGTACAGATACGCAGTATTTT. Protein: CASSQEAGALGTDTQYF.

The chain carries TRBV15 and TRBJ2-4, with 14 bases fitting TRBD2. The CDR3 has 16 residues. V was pared by 5 bases and J by 4 bases, with 4 bases of the junction left unmatched. Germline V lookup: CDR1 LNHNV, CDR2 YYDKDF (reference sequence). This CDR3 is CATSGLAGGIKNIQYF. CDR3 in DNA: TGTGCCACCAGCGGACTAGCGGGAGGCATAAAAAACATTCAGTACTTC. The whole variable domain, filled in from reference TRBV15 and TRBJ2-4, reads DAMVIQNPRYQVTQFGKPVTLSCSQTLNHNVMYWYQQKSSQAPKLLFHYYDKDFNNEADTPDNFQSRRPNTSFCFLDIRSPGLGDTAMYLCATSGLAGGIKNIQYFGAGTRLSVL.

The chain recombines TRBV2 with TRBJ2-3; 11 positions agree with TRBD2. Trimming removed 5 bases from V and 2 bases from J; junction bases left unmatched: 15. The V gene's germline CDR1 is SNHLY and CDR2 FYNNEI. This CDR3 comprises 19 residues. The CDR3 DNA reads TGTGCCAGCAGTACTACACCGGGACTAGCGGTAGCGGCCACAGATACGCAGTATTTT. It yields the protein CASSTTPGLAVAATDTQYF.

The chain is built from TRBV19 and TRBJ1-6, with a possible D match to TRBD1 (6 bases). Germline lookup yields CDR1 LNHDA and CDR2 SQIVND (reference sequence). This CDR3 is built from 14 residues. Trimming removed 4 bases at V and 3 bases at J, with 7 bases between. CDR3 amino acids: CASSTTGYNSPLHF. For the CDR3, the DNA is TGTGCCAGTAGTACGACAGGCTATAATTCACCCCTCCACTTT. The full variable domain, rest sourced from reference TRBV19 and TRBJ1-6, is DGGITQSPKYLFRKEGQNVTLSCEQNLNHDAMYWYRQDPGQGLRLIYYSQIVNDFQKGDIAEGYSVSREKKESFPLTVTSAQKNPTAFYLCASSTTGYNSPLHFGNGTRLTVT.

The chain has TRBV7-8 and TRBJ2-7; the D is unclear. Germline values: CDR1 SGHVS, CDR2 FQNEAQ. The CDR3 runs to 15 residues. The ends were cut back, 5 bases at V and 5 bases at J, with 19 bases in the middle. The CDR3 loop is CASSTRRLALDEQYF. Here the CDR3 DNA reads TGTGCCAGCAGCACCCGCCGACTGGCCCTGGACGAGCAGTACTTC. The variable domain in full, completed from reference TRBV7-8 and TRBJ2-7, reads GAGVSQSPRYKVAKRGQDVALRCDPISGHVSLFWYQQALGQGPEFLTYFQNEAQLDKSGLPSDRFFAERPEGSVSTLKIQRTQQEDSAVYLCASSTRRLALDEQYFGPGTRLTVT.

This clone was counted a few times. The CDR3 here is CASSLTSGRAHGELFF. The DNA of the CDR3 is TGTGCCAGCAGTTTAACTAGCGGGAGGGCCCACGGGGAGCTGTTTTTT. The chain uses TRBV6-5 and TRBJ2-2; 13 bases line up with TRBD2. Trimming took 4 bases from V and 7 from J; bases not matched to a gene: 6. The CDR3 is 16 amino acids. CDR1 is MNHEY, CDR2 SVGAGI, per germline.

V usage is TRBV5-1 and J usage is TRBJ2-1, with D hard to call. V lost 0 bases to trimming and J lost 5 bases, with 9 bases between them. This CDR3 has 14 residues. The V gene's germline CDR1 is SGHRS and CDR2 YFSETQ. The CDR3 protein is CASSLDSVHNEQFF. The CDR3 nucleotides are TGCGCCAGCAGCTTGGATTCTGTCCACAATGAGCAGTTCTTC.

The rearrangement links TRBV18 to TRBJ2-7; no reliable D call. V shed 4 bases and J shed 0 bases, with 7 bases lying between them. In germline, CDR1 is KGHSH, CDR2 LQKENI. This CDR3 region has 13 residues. As DNA, the CDR3 is TGTGCCAGCTCACAGTCCAGCTCCTACGAGCAGTACTTC. Protein: CASSQSSSYEQYF. The variable domain in full, with the rest retrieved from reference TRBV18 and TRBJ2-7, is NAGVMQNPRHLVRRRGQEARLRCSPMKGHSHVYWYRQLPEEGLKFMVYLQKENIIDESGMPKERFSAEFPKEGPSILRIQQVVRGDSAAYFCASSQSSSYEQYFGPGTRLTVT.

This clone was seen a handful of times. The rearrangement links TRBV5-1 to TRBJ1-2; D remains unclear. Germline lookup yields CDR1 SGHRS and CDR2 YFSETQ. Trimming stripped 4 bases from V and 2 bases from J, with 24 bases between. The CDR3 runs to 18 residues. CDR3 sequence (DNA): TGCGCCAGCAGCCTAGAGGGAAGGGCCCGCGGTTTAAACTATGGCTACACCTTC. Residues: CASSLEGRARGLNYGYTF.

The chain links TRBV19 to TRBJ2-5; 7 nucleotides match TRBD2. This CDR3 spans 13 amino acids. After removal of 6 bases from V and 4 bases from J, the junction contained 5 bases not matched to a gene. Germline V lookup: CDR1 LNHDA, CDR2 SQIVND (reference sequence). CDR3 coding DNA: TGTGCCAGTAGGACAGCGGGGTCAGAGACCCAGTACTTC. Residues: CASRTAGSETQYF.

V gene TRBV15 combines with J gene TRBJ2-1; 12 bases align to TRBD2. The CDR3 is 15 amino acids. V shed 3 bases, J shed 7 bases, and the junction held 4 bases outside the gene matches. CDR1 is LNHNV and CDR2 is YYDKDF in the germline V gene (reference sequence). The CDR3: CATSRTSGRFNEQFF. CDR3 DNA: TGTGCCACCAGCAGGACTAGCGGGAGATTTAATGAGCAGTTCTTC.

The chain uses TRBV6-5 and TRBJ2-1, with D maybe TRBD1 (6 bases). In germline, CDR1 is MNHEY, CDR2 SVGAGI. Trimming removed 1 base at V and 8 bases at J, with 12 bases between. The CDR3 is made up of 14 amino acids. The CDR3 nucleotides are TGTGCCAGCAGTTACTGGGGGCAGTTGTATGAGCAGTTCTTC. Translating it yields CASSYWGQLYEQFF.

V usage is TRBV7-9 and J usage is TRBJ1-1, with D possibly matching TRBD1 (6 bases). Germline-derived CDR1 and CDR2 are SEHNR and FQNEAQ (reference sequence). The CDR3 extends over 12 amino acids. Trimming removed 5 bases from V and 13 bases from J, with 17 bases in between. CDR3 in DNA: TGTGCCAGCAGCAGTACAGGGTTTCAGTGTTTCTTT. Its protein product is CASSSTGFQCFF.

The J gene is TRBJ2-7, the V gene TRBV10-1; D possibly corresponds to TRBD1 (7 bases). Trimming took 7 bases from V and 4 from J, leaving 17 bases between them. The V gene's germline CDR1 is WNHNN and CDR2 SYGVQD (reference sequence). The CDR3 is made up of 14 amino acids. In DNA form, the CDR3 reads TGCGCCAGCACCGCGGGACAGTGGATTTACGAGCAGTACTTC. Translated: CASTAGQWIYEQYF.

This clone was detected only a few times. The V and J genes are TRBV7-8 and TRBJ2-7; weak D call: TRBD2 (5 bases). The CDR3 contains 12 residues. Trimming pared 3 bases from V and 6 bases from J, leaving 9 bases between. Germline V lookup: CDR1 SGHVS, CDR2 FQNEAQ. CDR3 in DNA: TGTGCCAGCAGCTTCTCCGGAGGCGAGCAGTACTTC. Its protein is CASSFSGGEQYF.

The V gene is TRBV3-1 (or the pseudogene TRBV3-2), the J gene TRBJ1-6; TRBD1 matches 7 bases. V was clipped by 4 bases and J by 11 bases; unmatched bases: 11. Germline V gene data show CDR1 as LGHDT and CDR2 as YNNKEL (reference sequence). The CDR3 contains 15 residues. The CDR3 region has the DNA TGTGCCAGCAGCCCTTTCCGACAGGGTCGAGCACCCCTCCACTTT. Its protein product is CASSPFRQGRAPLHF.

This chain links TRBV28 with TRBJ1-5; 10 positions agree with TRBD1. Germline CDR1 and CDR2: MDHEN and SYDVKM. V lost 4 bases, J lost 1 base, and 4 bases stayed unmatched. CDR3 size: 16 residues. The DNA for the CDR3 is TGTGCCAGCAGTTCCCGACAGGGGGCCAGCAATCAGCCCCAGCATTTT. Amino acid sequence: CASSSRQGASNQPQHF.

V is TRBV6-4 and J is TRBJ2-1, with 13 bases aligning to TRBD2. With V trimmed by 0 bases and J by 0 bases, 5 bases remained unmatched. Germline CDR1 is MRHNA and CDR2 is SNTAGT. There are 19 residues in the CDR3. This CDR3 is CASSDSPLAGGNSYNEQFF. CDR3 DNA: TGTGCCAGCAGTGACTCTCCACTAGCGGGAGGGAACTCCTACAATGAGCAGTTCTTC.

This chain connects TRBV28 to TRBJ2-4; D gene unclear. The length of the CDR3 is 16 residues. Germline CDR1 MDHEN, CDR2 SYDVKM. Trimming cost V 3 bases and J 1 base, with 13 bases left between them. CDR3 loop: CASSFQTTRAKNIQYF. In DNA form, the CDR3 reads TGTGCCAGCAGTTTTCAGACAACCCGGGCCAAAAACATTCAGTACTTC.

This clone was found once. The genes are TRBV10-3 and TRBJ1-5; TRBD1 matches at 11 bases. Per the germline V gene, CDR1 is ENHRY and CDR2 is SYGVKD. The CDR3 loop spans 16 amino acids. J gave up 6 bases and V 6 bases, and 10 bases lay outside the gene matches. The chain's CDR3 is CAIRAEGQGAGQPQHF. CDR3 sequence (DNA): TGTGCCATCAGGGCAGAAGGACAGGGGGCTGGTCAGCCCCAGCATTTT.

This clone occurred a few times. This chain links TRBV7-8 with TRBJ1-3, with D possibly being TRBD1 (6 bases). This CDR3 spans 12 amino acids. Trimming left V 2 bases short and J 7 bases short, with 6 bases between. The germline V gene encodes CDR1 SGHVS and CDR2 FQNEAQ. CDR3 protein: CASSLQGNTIYF. The CDR3 DNA is TGTGCCAGCAGCTTACAGGGGAACACCATATATTTT.